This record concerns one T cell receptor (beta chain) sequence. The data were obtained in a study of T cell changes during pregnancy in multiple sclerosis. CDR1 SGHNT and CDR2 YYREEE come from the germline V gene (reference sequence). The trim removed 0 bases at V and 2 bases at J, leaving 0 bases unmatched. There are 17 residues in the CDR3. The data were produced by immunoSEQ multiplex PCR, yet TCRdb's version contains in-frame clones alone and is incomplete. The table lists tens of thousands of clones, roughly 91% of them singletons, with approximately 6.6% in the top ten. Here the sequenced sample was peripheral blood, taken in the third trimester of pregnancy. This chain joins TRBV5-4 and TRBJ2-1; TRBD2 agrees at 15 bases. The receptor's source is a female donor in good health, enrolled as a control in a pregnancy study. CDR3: CASSLGTSGRAYNEQFF. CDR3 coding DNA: TGTGCCAGCAGCTTGGGGACTAGCGGGAGGGCCTACAATGAGCAGTTCTTC. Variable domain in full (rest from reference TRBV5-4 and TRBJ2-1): ETGVTQSPTHLIKTRGQQVTLRCSSQSGHNTVSWYQQALGQGPQFIFQYYREEENGRGNFPPRFSGLQFPNYSSELNVNALELDDSALYLCASSLGTSGRAYNEQFFGPGTRLTVL.